The 29 T cell receptor beta chains below come from one sample, sequenced in a study of Tregs in tolerant kidney transplant recipients. Sequenced by immunoSEQ multiplex PCR; TCRdb stores in-frame clones only, minus some. The sample has some 65,000 clones, 84% seen once. The specimen was CD4+ T cells from blood. These receptors all come from a human donor in good health.

The chain recombines TRBV2 with TRBJ2-7; 11 bases are a match to TRBD1. Germline V gene lookup returns CDR1 SNHLY and CDR2 FYNNEI. The CDR3 extends over 16 amino acids. Trimming removed 6 bases from V and 2 bases from J; junction bases left unmatched: 9. CDR3 DNA sequence: TGTGCCAGCAGGGGACTCCGGGACAGGGGGGCCTACGAGCAGTACTTC. Translation gives CASRGLRDRGAYEQYF. Full variable domain (rest looked up from reference TRBV2 and TRBJ2-7): EPEVTQTPSHQVTQMGQEVILRCVPISNHLYFYWYRQILGQKVEFLVSFYNNEISEKSEIFDDQFSVERPDGSNFTLKIRSTKLEDSAMYFCASRGLRDRGAYEQYFGPGTRLTVT.

In regard to this clone: This sample also contains other DNA sequences that code for the same CDR3. J is TRBJ2-1 and V is TRBV9; 7 bases map to TRBD2. CDR3 size: 15 residues. With V trimmed by 0 bases and J by 1 base, 1 base remained unmatched. Germline V lookup: CDR1 SGDLS, CDR2 YYNGEE. The CDR3 DNA follows: TGTGCCAGCAGCGTAGGGGGAGGGTCCTACAATGAGCAGTTCTTC. It encodes CASSVGGGSYNEQFF. The full variable domain, its missing parts supplied by reference TRBV9 and TRBJ2-1, is DSGVTQTPKHLITATGQRVTLRCSPRSGDLSVYWYQQSLDQGLQFLIQYYNGEERAKGNILERFSAQQFPDLHSELNLSSLELGDSALYFCASSVGGGSYNEQFFGPGTRLTVL.

For the CDR3, the DNA is TGTGCCAGCAGCTTAGCGCAAGCGGGGGGCCCAACGGACAATGAGCAGTTCTTC. As protein: CASSLAQAGGPTDNEQFF. The chain links TRBV7-6 to TRBJ2-1, with 9 bases aligning to TRBD2. V dropped 0 bases and J dropped 5; count of bases not matched to a gene: 11. Germline loops: CDR1 SGHVS, CDR2 FNYEAQ. This CDR3 contains 18 residues.

The gene calls are TRBV27 and TRBJ1-2; 8 bases match TRBD1. V gave up 9 bases and J gave up 4 bases; unmatched junction bases: 13. Per the germline V gene, CDR1 is MNHEY and CDR2 is SMNVEV (reference sequence). This CDR3 is built from 15 residues. CDR3 bases: TGTGCCAGTACCTCTATGAGGACAGGGTTCTATGGCTACACCTTC. This encodes CASTSMRTGFYGYTF.

The chain uses TRBV6-5 and TRBJ2-7; no definite D call. CDR1 is MNHEY and CDR2 is SVGAGI in the germline V gene. Trimming cost V 4 bases and J 0 bases, with 7 bases left between them. The CDR3 is 13 amino acids. The CDR3 region is CASSSPSSYEQYF. Written as DNA, the CDR3 is TGTGCCAGCAGTTCTCCAAGCTCCTACGAGCAGTACTTC.

The rearrangement joins TRBV7-3 to TRBJ2-2, with no clear D. Germline lookup yields CDR1 SGHTA and CDR2 FQGTGA. V was clipped by 1 base and J by 2 bases, with 17 bases between them. The CDR3 covers 18 residues. The CDR3 region has the DNA TGTGCCAGCAGCTTAAGGGGTGGAGAAGCAGCCAACACCGGGGAGCTGTTTTTT. This encodes CASSLRGGEAANTGELFF.

This clone has only a few counts. The chain recombines TRBV5-8 with TRBJ2-3; 15 bases match TRBD2. This CDR3 is built from 16 residues. The J segment lost 4 bases and the V segment lost 4 bases, leaving 4 bases of the junction unmatched. CDR1 is SGHTS, CDR2 YDEGEE, per germline. CDR3 region: CASSIGLAGGADTQYF. Here the CDR3 DNA reads TGTGCCAGCAGCATCGGACTAGCGGGGGGGGCAGATACGCAGTATTTT.

The chain recombines TRBV6-1 with TRBJ2-7; TRBD1 agrees at 11 bases. The CDR3 covers 16 residues. Germline CDR1 is MNHNS and CDR2 is SASEGT. V dropped 2 bases and J dropped 4; count of bases not matched to a gene: 7. In DNA, the CDR3 is TGTGCCAGCAGTGAAACCTTTGGGACAGGGGGGTACGAGCAGTACTTC. It translates to CASSETFGTGGYEQYF.

V usage is TRBV4-3 and J usage is TRBJ1-1; no reliable D call. V lost 1 base, J lost 1 base, and 13 bases lay in between. The CDR3 is 16 residues long. The V gene's germline CDR1 is LGHNA and CDR2 YSLEER. The DNA for the CDR3 is TGCGCCAGCAGCCAAGCCCCCGGGGTACGGAACACTGAAGCTTTCTTT. Its translation: CASSQAPGVRNTEAFF.

The chain couples TRBV29-1 to TRBJ2-1; 14 nucleotides align to TRBD2. J lost 8 bases, V lost 6 bases, and 9 bases had no gene match. Germline V gene data show CDR1 as SQVTM and CDR2 as ANQGSEA. The CDR3 length is 15 residues. The CDR3 reads CSVTPPGLAGDEQFF. Written as DNA, the CDR3 is TGCAGCGTGACCCCCCCGGGACTAGCGGGAGATGAGCAGTTCTTC.

The J gene is TRBJ2-3, the V gene TRBV5-1; 13 nucleotides line up with TRBD2. Unmatched junction bases numbered 1, after V lost 3 bases and J lost 3 bases. The CDR3 is made up of 15 amino acids. Germline values: CDR1 SGHRS, CDR2 YFSETQ. CDR3 protein: CASSWGLAGTDTQYF. The CDR3 region has the DNA TGCGCCAGCAGCTGGGGACTAGCGGGAACAGATACGCAGTATTTT.

The chain is built from TRBV5-6 and TRBJ2-2; 7 bases map to TRBD2. Germline V gene data show CDR1 as SGHDT and CDR2 as YYEEEE. The V gene end was trimmed by 4 bases and the J gene end by 3 bases; junction bases not matched to a gene: 9. The CDR3 has 16 amino acids. The CDR3 region is CASSPPGGGDTGELFF. DNA of the CDR3: TGTGCCAGCAGCCCTCCGGGGGGAGGGGACACCGGGGAGCTGTTTTTT.

The chain joins TRBV27 to TRBJ2-7, with D tentatively TRBD2 (5 bases). V lost 3 bases and J 0 bases, leaving 9 bases between the germline ends. From germline, CDR1 is MNHEY and CDR2 SMNVEV (reference sequence). This CDR3 comprises 14 residues. For the CDR3, the DNA is TGTGCCAGCAGTTTGTACCGGGACTCCTACGAGCAGTACTTC. Protein: CASSLYRDSYEQYF.

The chain is built from TRBV27 and TRBJ2-5; D perhaps matches TRBD1 (6 bases). The CDR3 is made up of 14 amino acids. Trimming took 6 bases from V and 5 from J, leaving 16 bases between them. Germline V gives CDR1 MNHEY, CDR2 SMNVEV (reference sequence). CDR3 amino acids: CASSLWGPGETQYF. CDR3 DNA: TGTGCCAGCAGCCTTTGGGGGCCGGGGGAGACCCAGTACTTC.

This rearrangement joins TRBV7-2 to TRBJ2-1; D call uncertain. CDR1 SGHTA and CDR2 FQGNSA come from the germline V gene. The V end lost 1 base, the J end lost 12 bases, and 13 bases lay between the germline ends. This CDR3 contains 13 residues. The CDR3 is CASSLGEVYPQFF. The CDR3 DNA is TGTGCCAGCAGCTTAGGAGAAGTCTACCCGCAGTTCTTC.

The chain joins TRBV4-2 to TRBJ2-1; 10 nucleotides match TRBD2. Germline V gene lookup returns CDR1 LGHNA and CDR2 YNFKEQ. The CDR3 is 17 residues long. J gave up 3 bases and V 4 bases, and 9 bases lay outside the gene matches. CDR3 in DNA: TGTGCCAGCAGCCCGGAAAGTTCTAGCGGGAGCTACAATGAGCAGTTCTTC. This encodes CASSPESSSGSYNEQFF.

The genes are TRBV5-6 and TRBJ1-2; D unresolved. V lost 3 bases, J lost 10 bases, and 13 bases lay in between. The germline CDR1 and CDR2 sequences are SGHDT and YYEEEE. CDR3 length: 12 amino acids. The CDR3 here is CASSYNEGPYTF. The DNA for the CDR3 is TGTGCCAGCAGCTATAACGAAGGGCCCTACACCTTC.

The CDR3 loop reads CASSVSPGPDTGELFF. The CDR3 nucleotides are TGTGCCAGCAGCGTATCGCCGGGCCCGGACACCGGGGAGCTGTTTTTT. The gene calls are TRBV9 and TRBJ2-2, with no clear D. Trimming stripped 1 base from V and 3 bases from J, with 13 bases between. Germline CDR1 SGDLS, CDR2 YYNGEE. This CDR3 is built from 16 residues.

The rearrangement joins TRBV19 to TRBJ1-2; 8 nucleotides agree with TRBD1. V shed 6 bases and J 8 bases; nucleotides not matched to a gene: 8. CDR1 LNHDA and CDR2 SQIVND come from the germline V gene (reference sequence). The CDR3 loop spans 13 amino acids. The CDR3, as DNA: TGTGCCAGTAGCCCAAGGGACAGGAACGGCTACACCTTC. This codes for CASSPRDRNGYTF.

The genes are TRBV25-1 and TRBJ2-1; TRBD2 aligns across 11 bases. With V trimmed by 3 bases and J by 7 bases, 8 bases remained unmatched. The CDR3 has 16 residues. Germline V gene lookup returns CDR1 MGHDK and CDR2 SYGVNS. CDR3 protein: CASSDYLAGGWNEQFF. The CDR3 coding sequence is TGTGCCAGCAGTGATTACCTAGCGGGGGGATGGAATGAGCAGTTCTTC.

The chain couples TRBV30 to TRBJ2-7; 7 bases map to TRBD2. CDR1 is GTSNPN and CDR2 is SVGIG in the germline V gene (reference sequence). After removal of 4 bases from V and 1 base from J, the junction contained 7 bases not matched to a gene. The CDR3 sequence is 14 residues long. This CDR3 is CAWKTGGLSYEQYF. Here the CDR3 DNA reads TGTGCCTGGAAGACGGGGGGATTGTCCTACGAGCAGTACTTC.

The V gene is TRBV4-3, the J gene TRBJ2-3; D call uncertain. The CDR3 is 15 residues long. Germline CDR1 and CDR2: LGHNA and YSLEER. Trimming left V 1 base short and J 4 bases short, with 12 bases between. This CDR3 reads CASSQARLGADTQYF. CDR3 DNA: TGCGCCAGCAGCCAAGCCAGGTTGGGCGCAGATACGCAGTATTTT.

This sequence joins TRBV4-3 and TRBJ2-7; no firm D call. The CDR3 length is 12 residues. The V end lost 2 bases, the J end lost 13 bases, and 15 bases lay between the germline ends. In germline, CDR1 is LGHNA, CDR2 YSLEER. The CDR3 region is CASSQQPPVGYF. The CDR3 DNA reads TGCGCCAGCAGCCAACAGCCCCCGGTCGGCTACTTC.

The CDR3 region has the DNA TGTGCCCGCCCCTGGGACAGCCCCCCGTTCGCGAACACCGGGGAGCTGTTTTTT. Amino acid sequence: CARPWDSPPFANTGELFF. The chain carries TRBV15 and TRBJ2-2, with 7 positions matching TRBD1. The V gene's germline CDR1 is LNHNV and CDR2 YYDKDF (reference sequence). V lost 11 bases to trimming and J lost 0 bases; unmatched junction nucleotides: 18. The CDR3 totals 18 residues.

The CDR3 spells CASSYRATGHQPQHF. The DNA of the CDR3 is TGTGCCAGCAGTTACCGGGCGACAGGGCATCAGCCCCAGCATTTT. The rearrangement links TRBV6-5 to TRBJ1-5; 7 bases line up with TRBD1. CDR3 length equals 15 residues. Germline values: CDR1 MNHEY, CDR2 SVGAGI. V lost 2 bases, J lost 5 bases, and 6 bases stayed unmatched.

This chain joins TRBV7-6 and TRBJ2-3; D might be TRBD2 (6 bases). Germline V gives CDR1 SGHVS, CDR2 FNYEAQ. The CDR3 extends over 17 amino acids. With 1 base removed from V and 0 bases from J, the gap between germline ends came to 14 bases. CDR3 in amino acids: CASSLELRGLSTDTQYF. CDR3 nucleotide sequence: TGTGCCAGCAGCTTAGAACTGCGGGGCCTGAGCACAGATACGCAGTATTTT.

This clone came up a few times. The chain is built from TRBV19 and TRBJ1-1; D call uncertain. The V gene lost 5 bases and the J gene lost 0 bases, with 4 bases spanning the gap. Germline V gene data show CDR1 as LNHDA and CDR2 as SQIVND (reference sequence). This CDR3 has 12 amino acids. The CDR3 loop is CASSYVNTEAFF. DNA of the CDR3: TGTGCCAGTAGTTACGTGAACACTGAAGCTTTCTTT.

This chain uses TRBV5-1 with TRBJ1-2; 7 bases are shared with TRBD1. V shed 2 bases and J 1 base; nucleotides not matched to a gene: 2. The germline gives CDR1 SGHRS, CDR2 YFSETQ. This CDR3 region has 14 residues. CDR3 sequence reads: CASSLTGVNYGYTF. In DNA, the CDR3 is TGCGCCAGCAGCTTAACAGGGGTTAACTATGGCTACACCTTC.

Concerning this clone: One end of the junction varies from germline; a read error may be responsible. This chain connects TRBV7-7 to TRBJ1-3; D gene unclear. This CDR3 has 16 residues. In germline, CDR1 is SSHAT, CDR2 FNYEAQ (reference sequence). CDR3 nucleotides: TGTGCTAGCAGCTTAGGCCCGCCGGCCTCTGGAAACACCATATATTTT. Translating it yields CASSLGPPASGNTIYF.